These T cell receptor beta chains were read from a single sample in a study of cytomegalovirus exposure and HLA in healthy donors. Repertoires were generated with immunoSEQ multiplex PCR, while TCRdb's copy carries only in-frame clones and drops some. The sample spans about 130,000 clones; the ten largest clones claim around 2.4%. The sequenced sample was PBMCs. These receptors all stem from a middle-aged man in good health and CMV-seronegative. CDR3s include the opening cysteine and the closing phenylalanine or tryptophan.

TRBV7-6	14	CASSTTSGSETQYF
TRBV27	14	CASSGLAENYEQYF
TRBV7-9	14	CASSLVPGDYGYTF
TRBV30	15	CAWSLTGSGNQPQHF
TRBV2	17	CASNRDRGLSGANVLTF
TRBV27	13	CASRPFGTYEQYF
TRBV5-3	15	CARSRKQGAGYGYTF
TRBV30	14	CAWVRDSFGNTIYF
TRBV19	15	CASSSPRQGWETQYF
TRBV19	12	CASSLPNSPLHF
TRBV4-1	15	CASSHPGLAKNIQYF
TRBV5-5	15	CASSRTDATGGTQYF
TRBV5-4	15	CASSPAGGQGQPQHF
TRBV7-9	15	CASSLVNNRGYGYTF
TRBV10-1	17	CASSECARERTRETQYF
TRBV6-1	15	CASWRMGLSGNTIYF
TRBV7-8	16	CASSLGHRQSSYEQYF
TRBV5-1	14	CASSLGQGGGGYTF
TRBV4-1	15	CASSQVGGEFTEAFF
TRBV5-1	15	CASSLGDVPYNEQFF
TRBV9	16	CASSVGARMDWQKLFF
TRBV5-1	15	CASSRQADSGNTIYF
TRBV9	10	CASSPGGAFF
TRBV10-3	14	CAISDGPTGYGYTF
TRBV6-5	11	CASRGDYQQFF
TRBV18	15	CASSPPSGGPDTQYF
TRBV5-1	13	CASSPGQNYGYTF
TRBV10-1	15	CASSESRGSYNEQFF
TRBV11-3	15	CASCPLAGLTNEQFF
TRBV9	14	CASSVSGVSQPQHF
TRBV7-9	16	CASSRDRGRGTGELFF
TRBV5-1	15	CASSLVAGSYNEQFF
TRBV7-9	15	CASSRPGTNQETQYF
TRBV7-8	16	CASSLGEGVTGNTIYF
TRBV27	15	CASSPRRQIYNEQFF
TRBV6-1	13	CASVGQVGSPLHF